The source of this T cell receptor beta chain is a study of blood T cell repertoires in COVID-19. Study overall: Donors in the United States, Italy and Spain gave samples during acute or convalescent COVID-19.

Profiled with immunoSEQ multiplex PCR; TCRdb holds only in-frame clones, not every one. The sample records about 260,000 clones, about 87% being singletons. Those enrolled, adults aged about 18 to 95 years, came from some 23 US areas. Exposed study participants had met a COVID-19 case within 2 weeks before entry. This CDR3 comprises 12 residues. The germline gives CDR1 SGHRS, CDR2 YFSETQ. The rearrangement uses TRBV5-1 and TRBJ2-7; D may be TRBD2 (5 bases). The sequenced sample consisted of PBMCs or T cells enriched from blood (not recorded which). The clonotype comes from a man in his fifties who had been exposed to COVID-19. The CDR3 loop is CAEDVGTYEQYV. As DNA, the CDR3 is TGCGCGGAGGACGTTGGAACCTACGAGCAGTACGTC.